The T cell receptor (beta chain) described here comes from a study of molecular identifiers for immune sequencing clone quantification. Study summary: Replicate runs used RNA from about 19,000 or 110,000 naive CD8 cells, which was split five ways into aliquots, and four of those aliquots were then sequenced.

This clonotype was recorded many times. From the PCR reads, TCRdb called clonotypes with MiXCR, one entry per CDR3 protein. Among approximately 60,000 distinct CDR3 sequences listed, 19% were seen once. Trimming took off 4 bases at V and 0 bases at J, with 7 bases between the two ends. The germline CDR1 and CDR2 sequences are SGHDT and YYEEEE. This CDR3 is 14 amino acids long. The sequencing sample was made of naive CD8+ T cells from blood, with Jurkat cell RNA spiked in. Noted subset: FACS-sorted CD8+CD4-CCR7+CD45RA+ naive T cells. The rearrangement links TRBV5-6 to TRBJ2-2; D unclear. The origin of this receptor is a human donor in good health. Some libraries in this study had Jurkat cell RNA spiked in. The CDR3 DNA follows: TGTGCCAGCAGCACCCCTTCGAACACCGGGGAGCTGTTTTTT. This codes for CASSTPSNTGELFF.